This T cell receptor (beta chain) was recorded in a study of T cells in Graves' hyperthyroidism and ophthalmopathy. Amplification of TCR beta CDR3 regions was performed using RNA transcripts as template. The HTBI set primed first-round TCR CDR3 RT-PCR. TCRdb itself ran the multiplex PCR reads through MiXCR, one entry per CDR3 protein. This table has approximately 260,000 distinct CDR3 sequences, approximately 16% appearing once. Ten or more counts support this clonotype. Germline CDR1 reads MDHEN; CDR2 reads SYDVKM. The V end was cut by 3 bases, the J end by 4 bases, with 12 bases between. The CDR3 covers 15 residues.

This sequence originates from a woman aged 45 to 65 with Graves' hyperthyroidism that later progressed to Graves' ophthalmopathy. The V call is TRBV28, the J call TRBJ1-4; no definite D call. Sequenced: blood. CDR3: CASSFWSSSNEKLFF. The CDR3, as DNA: TGTGCCAGCAGTTTTTGGTCCAGCAGTAATGAAAAACTGTTTTTT.